This T cell receptor (beta chain) appears in the sequencing data of a study of OX40 agonist ivuxolimab in advanced cancers. The table came from immunoSEQ multiplex PCR; TCRdb's copy has only in-frame clones and leaves some out. Here the sample spans around 57,000 clones, roughly 84% being singletons. V was pared by 2 bases and J by 10 bases, with 9 bases between. CDR3 size: 12 residues. In germline, CDR1 is SGHTA, CDR2 FQGNSA. The chain recombines TRBV7-2 with TRBJ2-1, with D maybe TRBD2 (5 bases). The clonotype comes from an adult with an advanced solid tumor such as melanoma, head and neck, liver or kidney cancer. The sample here was CD4+ or CD8+ T cells sorted from blood, taken in a trial of the OX40 agonist ivuxolimab. Here the CDR3 reads CASSLLLVEQFF. The CDR3 DNA reads as TGTGCCAGCAGCTTATTACTAGTAGAGCAGTTCTTC.